This T cell receptor (beta chain) was recorded in a study of T-cell reconstitution after alpha-beta-depleted transplantation in children. Unique molecular identifiers were incorporated during preparation of the TCRbeta library. TCRdb re-analysed the PCR reads in MiXCR, keeping a single row per CDR3 protein. The data show just over 70,000 distinct CDR3 sequences, approximately 7.4% seen once. This CDR3 spans 16 amino acids. Germline CDR1 reads LGHNT; CDR2 reads FRNRAP. The trim removed 4 bases at V and 2 bases at J, leaving 6 bases unmatched. This clonotype was counted many times. The rearrangement uses TRBV12-5 and TRBJ2-4; 9 bases line up with TRBD1. The source was PBMCs from the stem cell graft donor, collected from the stem cell graft. The clonotype originates from a human donor who donated a stem cell graft to a child with acute lymphoblastic leukemia. The DNA for the CDR3 is TGTGCTAGTGGTTGGGGGGACAGGGTAACCAAAAACATTCAGTACTTC. It is translated as CASGWGDRVTKNIQYF.